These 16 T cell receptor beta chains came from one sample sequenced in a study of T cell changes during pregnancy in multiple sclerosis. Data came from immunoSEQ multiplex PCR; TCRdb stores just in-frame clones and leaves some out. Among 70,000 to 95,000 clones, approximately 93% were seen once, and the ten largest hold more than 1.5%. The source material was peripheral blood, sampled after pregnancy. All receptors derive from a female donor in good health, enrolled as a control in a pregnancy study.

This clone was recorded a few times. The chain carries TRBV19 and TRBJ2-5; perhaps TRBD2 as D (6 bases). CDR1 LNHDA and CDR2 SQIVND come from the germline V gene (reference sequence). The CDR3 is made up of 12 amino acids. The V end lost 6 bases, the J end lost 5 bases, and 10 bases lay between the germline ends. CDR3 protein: CASRSGSETQYF. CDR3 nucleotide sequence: TGTGCCAGTAGATCCGGGAGCGAGACCCAGTACTTC.

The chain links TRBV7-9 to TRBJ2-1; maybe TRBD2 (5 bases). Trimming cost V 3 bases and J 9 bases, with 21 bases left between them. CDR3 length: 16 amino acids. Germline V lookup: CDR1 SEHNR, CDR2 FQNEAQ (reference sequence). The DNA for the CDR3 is TGTGCCAGCAGCTTGAGTGGGGTGGGAGCCTTGGGTGAGCAGTTCTTC. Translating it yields CASSLSGVGALGEQFF.

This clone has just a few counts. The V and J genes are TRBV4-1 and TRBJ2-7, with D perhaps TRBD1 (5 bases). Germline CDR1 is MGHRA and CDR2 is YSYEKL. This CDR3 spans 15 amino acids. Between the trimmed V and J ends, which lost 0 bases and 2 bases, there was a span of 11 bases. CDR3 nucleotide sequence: TGCGCCAGCAGCCAAGACGGGCAGGGCGCCTACGAGCAGTACTTC. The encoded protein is CASSQDGQGAYEQYF.

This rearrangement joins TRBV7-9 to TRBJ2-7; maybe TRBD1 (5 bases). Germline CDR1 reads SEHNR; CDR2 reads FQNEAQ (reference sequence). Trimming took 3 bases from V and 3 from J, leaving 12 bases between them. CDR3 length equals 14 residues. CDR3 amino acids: CASSFGKGHYEQYF. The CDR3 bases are TGTGCCAGCAGCTTTGGTAAGGGGCACTACGAGCAGTACTTC. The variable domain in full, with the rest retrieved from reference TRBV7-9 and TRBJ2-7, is DTGVSQNPRHKITKRGQNVTFRCDPISEHNRLYWYRQTLGQGPEFLTYFQNEAQLEKSRLLSDRFSAERPKGSFSTLEIQRTEQGDSAMYLCASSFGKGHYEQYFGPGTRLTVT.

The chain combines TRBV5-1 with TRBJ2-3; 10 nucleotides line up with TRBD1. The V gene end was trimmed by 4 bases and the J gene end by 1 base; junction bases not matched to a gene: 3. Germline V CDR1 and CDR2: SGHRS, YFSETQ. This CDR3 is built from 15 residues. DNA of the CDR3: TGCGCCAGCAGCCTTGGGACAGGGGGCACAGATACGCAGTATTTT. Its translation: CASSLGTGGTDTQYF.

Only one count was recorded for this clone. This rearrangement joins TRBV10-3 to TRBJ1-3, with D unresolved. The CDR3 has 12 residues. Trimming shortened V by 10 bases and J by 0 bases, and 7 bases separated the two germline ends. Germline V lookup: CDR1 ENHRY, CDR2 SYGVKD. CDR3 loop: CATRSSGNTIYF. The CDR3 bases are TGTGCCACGAGGAGCTCTGGAAACACCATATATTTT.

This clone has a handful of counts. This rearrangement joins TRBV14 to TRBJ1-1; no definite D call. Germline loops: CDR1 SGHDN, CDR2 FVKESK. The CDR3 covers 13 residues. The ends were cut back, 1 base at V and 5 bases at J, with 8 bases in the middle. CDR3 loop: CASSQGRGTEAFF. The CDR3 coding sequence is TGTGCCAGCAGCCAAGGGAGAGGGACTGAAGCTTTCTTT.

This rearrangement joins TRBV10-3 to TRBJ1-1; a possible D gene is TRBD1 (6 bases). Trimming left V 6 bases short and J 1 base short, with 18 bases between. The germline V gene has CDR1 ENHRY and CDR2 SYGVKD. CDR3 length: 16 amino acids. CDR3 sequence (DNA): TGTGCCATCAGGGCGGGTGGGGGCAGGGGGAACACTGAAGCTTTCTTT. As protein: CAIRAGGGRGNTEAFF.

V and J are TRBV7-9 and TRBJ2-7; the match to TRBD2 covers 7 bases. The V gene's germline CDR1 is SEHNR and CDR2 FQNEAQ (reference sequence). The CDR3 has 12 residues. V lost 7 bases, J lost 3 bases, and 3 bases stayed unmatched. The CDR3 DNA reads TGTGCCAGCAACCGGGGGGTCTACGAGCAGTACTTC. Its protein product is CASNRGVYEQYF.

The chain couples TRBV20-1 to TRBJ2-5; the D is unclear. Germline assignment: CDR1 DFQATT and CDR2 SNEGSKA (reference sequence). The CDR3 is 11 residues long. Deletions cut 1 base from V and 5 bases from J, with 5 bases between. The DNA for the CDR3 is TGCAGTGCTAGAGTCCGGGAGACCCAGTACTTC. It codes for CSARVRETQYF.

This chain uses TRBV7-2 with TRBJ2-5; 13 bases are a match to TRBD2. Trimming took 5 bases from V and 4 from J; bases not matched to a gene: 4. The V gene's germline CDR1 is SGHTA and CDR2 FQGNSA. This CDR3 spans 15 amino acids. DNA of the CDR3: TGTGCCAGCAGCGCGGGACTAGCGGGAAGAGAGACCCAGTACTTC. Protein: CASSAGLAGRETQYF.

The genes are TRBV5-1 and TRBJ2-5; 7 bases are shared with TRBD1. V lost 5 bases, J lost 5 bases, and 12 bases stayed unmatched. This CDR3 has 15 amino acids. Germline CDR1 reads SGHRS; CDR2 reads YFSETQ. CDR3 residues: CASSNGQANVETQYF. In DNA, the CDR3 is TGCGCCAGCAGTAATGGACAGGCGAACGTGGAGACCCAGTACTTC. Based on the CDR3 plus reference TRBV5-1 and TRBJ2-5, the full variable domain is KAGVTQTPRYLIKTRGQQVTLSCSPISGHRSVSWYQQTPGQGLQFLFEYFSETQRNKGNFPGRFSGRQFSNSRSEMNVSTLELGDSALYLCASSNGQANVETQYFGPGTRLLVL.

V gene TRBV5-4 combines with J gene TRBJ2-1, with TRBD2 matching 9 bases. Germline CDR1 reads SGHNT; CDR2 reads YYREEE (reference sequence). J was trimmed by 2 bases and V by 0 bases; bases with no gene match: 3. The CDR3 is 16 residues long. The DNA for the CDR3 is TGTGCCAGCAGCTTGGTCGCGGGAGGGCCCTACAATGAGCAGTTCTTC. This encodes CASSLVAGGPYNEQFF.

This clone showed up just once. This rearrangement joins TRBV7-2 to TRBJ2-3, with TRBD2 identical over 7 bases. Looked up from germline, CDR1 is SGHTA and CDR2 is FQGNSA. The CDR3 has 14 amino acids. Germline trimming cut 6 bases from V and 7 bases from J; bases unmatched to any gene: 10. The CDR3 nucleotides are TGTGCCAGCAGGTCGGGGGGATTGTTCAATACGCAGTATTTT. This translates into CASRSGGLFNTQYF.

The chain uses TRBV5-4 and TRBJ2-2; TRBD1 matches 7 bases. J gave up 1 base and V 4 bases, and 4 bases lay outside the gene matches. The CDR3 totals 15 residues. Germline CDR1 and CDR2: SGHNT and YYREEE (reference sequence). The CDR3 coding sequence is TGTGCCAGCAGCCCCGGGACAGTGAACACCGGGGAGCTGTTTTTT. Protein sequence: CASSPGTVNTGELFF.

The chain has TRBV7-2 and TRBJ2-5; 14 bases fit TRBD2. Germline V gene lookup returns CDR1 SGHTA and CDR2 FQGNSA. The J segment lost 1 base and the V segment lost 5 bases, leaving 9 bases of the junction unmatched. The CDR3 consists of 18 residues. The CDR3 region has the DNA TGTGCCAGCAGCCGGGGACTAGCGGGAGAGATGATCCAAGAGACCCAGTACTTC. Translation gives CASSRGLAGEMIQETQYF.